This T cell receptor (beta chain) was recorded in a study of cytomegalovirus exposure and HLA in healthy donors. Findings and limits, study-wide: With high specificity and sensitivity, the classifier reportedly diagnosed cytomegalovirus status.

Turning to this clone: The antigen is undetermined.

The V segment lost 5 bases and the J segment 1 base; nucleotides outside the gene matches: 6. Germline V lookup: CDR1 SGHAT, CDR2 FQNNGV. The CDR3 is 15 residues long. Primers included in the PCR were 60 Vbeta and 13 Jbeta primers. Sequencing used immunoSEQ multiplex PCR; TCRdb keeps in-frame clones, though not all of them. The sample contains roughly 200,000 clones, approximately 80% of which appear only once. The sample was PBMCs. The chain employs TRBV11-2 and TRBJ1-1; 8 nucleotides match TRBD1. This sequence originates from a boy between 2 and 15 years old in good health and CMV-seronegative. The CDR3 region is CASSLPDRANTEAFF. DNA of the CDR3: TGTGCCAGCAGCCTACCGGACAGGGCGAACACTGAAGCTTTCTTT.